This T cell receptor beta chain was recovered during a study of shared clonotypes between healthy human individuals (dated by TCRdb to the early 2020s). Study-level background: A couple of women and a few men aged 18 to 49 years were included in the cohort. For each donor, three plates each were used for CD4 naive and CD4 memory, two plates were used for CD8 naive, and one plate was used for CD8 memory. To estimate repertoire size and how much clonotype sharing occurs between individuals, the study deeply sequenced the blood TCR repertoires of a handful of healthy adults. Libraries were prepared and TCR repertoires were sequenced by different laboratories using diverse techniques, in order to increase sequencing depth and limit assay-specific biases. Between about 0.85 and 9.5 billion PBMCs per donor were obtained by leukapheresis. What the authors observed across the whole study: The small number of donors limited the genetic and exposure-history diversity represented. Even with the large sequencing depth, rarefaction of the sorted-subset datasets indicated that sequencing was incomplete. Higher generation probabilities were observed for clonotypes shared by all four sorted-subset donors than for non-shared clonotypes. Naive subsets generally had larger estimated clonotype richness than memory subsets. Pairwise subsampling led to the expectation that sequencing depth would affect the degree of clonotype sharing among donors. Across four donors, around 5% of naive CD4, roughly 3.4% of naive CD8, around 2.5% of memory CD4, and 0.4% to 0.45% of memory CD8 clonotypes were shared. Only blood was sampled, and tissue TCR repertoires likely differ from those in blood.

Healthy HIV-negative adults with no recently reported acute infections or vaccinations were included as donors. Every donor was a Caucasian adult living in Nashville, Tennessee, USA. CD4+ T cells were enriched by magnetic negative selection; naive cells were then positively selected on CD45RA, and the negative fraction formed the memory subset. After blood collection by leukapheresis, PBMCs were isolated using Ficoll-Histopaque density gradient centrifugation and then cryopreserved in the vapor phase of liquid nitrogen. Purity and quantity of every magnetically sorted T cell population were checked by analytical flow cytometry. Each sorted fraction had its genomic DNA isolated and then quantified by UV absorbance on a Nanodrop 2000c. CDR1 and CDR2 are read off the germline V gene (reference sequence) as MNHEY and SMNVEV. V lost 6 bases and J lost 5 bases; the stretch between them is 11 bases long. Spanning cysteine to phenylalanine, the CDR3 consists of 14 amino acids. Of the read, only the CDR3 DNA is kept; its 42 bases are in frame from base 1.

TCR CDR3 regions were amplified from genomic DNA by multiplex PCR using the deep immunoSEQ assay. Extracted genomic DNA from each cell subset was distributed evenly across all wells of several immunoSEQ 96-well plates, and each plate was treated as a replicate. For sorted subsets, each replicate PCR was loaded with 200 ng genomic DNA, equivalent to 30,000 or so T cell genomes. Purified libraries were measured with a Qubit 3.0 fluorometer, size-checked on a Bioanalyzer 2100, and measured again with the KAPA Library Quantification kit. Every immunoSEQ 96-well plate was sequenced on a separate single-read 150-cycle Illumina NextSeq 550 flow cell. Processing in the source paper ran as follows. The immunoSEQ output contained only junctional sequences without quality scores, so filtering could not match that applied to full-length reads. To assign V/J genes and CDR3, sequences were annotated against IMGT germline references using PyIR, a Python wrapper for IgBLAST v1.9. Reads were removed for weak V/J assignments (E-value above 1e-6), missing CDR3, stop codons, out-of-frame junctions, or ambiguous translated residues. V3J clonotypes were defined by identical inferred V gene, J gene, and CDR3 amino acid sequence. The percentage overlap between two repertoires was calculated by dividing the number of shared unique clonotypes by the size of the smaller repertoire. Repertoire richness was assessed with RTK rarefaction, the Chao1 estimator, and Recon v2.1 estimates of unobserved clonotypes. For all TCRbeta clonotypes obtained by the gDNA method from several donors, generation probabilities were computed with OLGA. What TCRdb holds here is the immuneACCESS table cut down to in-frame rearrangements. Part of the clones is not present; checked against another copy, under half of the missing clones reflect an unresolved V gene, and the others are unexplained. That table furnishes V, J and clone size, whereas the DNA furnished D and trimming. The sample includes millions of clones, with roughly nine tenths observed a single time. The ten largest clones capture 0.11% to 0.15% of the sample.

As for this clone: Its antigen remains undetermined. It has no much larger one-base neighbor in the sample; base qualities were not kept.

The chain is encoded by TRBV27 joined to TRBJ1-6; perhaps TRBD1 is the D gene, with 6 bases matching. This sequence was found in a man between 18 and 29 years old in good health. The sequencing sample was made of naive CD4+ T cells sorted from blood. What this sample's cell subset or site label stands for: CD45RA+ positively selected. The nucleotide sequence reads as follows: TGTGCCAGCAGCACGCACAGGGATAATTCACCCCTCCACTTT. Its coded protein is CASSTHRDNSPLHF.